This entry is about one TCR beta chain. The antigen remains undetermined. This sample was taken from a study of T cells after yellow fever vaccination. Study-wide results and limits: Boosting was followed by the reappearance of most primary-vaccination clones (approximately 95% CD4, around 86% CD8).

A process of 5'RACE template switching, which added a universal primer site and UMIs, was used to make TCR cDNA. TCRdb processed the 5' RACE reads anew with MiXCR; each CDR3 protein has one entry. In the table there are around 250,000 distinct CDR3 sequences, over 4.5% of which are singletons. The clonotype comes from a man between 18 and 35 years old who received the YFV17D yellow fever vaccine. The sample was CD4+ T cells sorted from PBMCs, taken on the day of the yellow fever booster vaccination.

The CDR3 DNA follows: TGTGCCGGGACCCCCCCGACAGGGACAATATTGTACTTC. The encoded protein is CAGTPPTGTILYF. The V gene is TRBV30, the J gene TRBJ2-7, with 7 bases matching TRBD1. CDR1 is GTSNPN, CDR2 SVGIG, per germline (reference sequence). This CDR3 has 13 amino acids. With V trimmed by 8 bases and J by 12 bases, 19 bases remained unmatched. The full variable domain, its missing parts supplied by reference TRBV30 and TRBJ2-7, is SQTIHQWPATLVQPVGSPLSLECTVEGTSNPNLYWYRQAAGRGLQLLFYSVGIGQISSEVPQNLSASRPQDRQFILSSKKLLLSDSGFYLCAGTPPTGTILYFGPGTRLTVT.